This section outlines one TCR beta chain sequence together with its context. This table comes from immunoSEQ multiplex PCR, and its TCRdb copy is limited to in-frame clones, with some not included. Of about 380,000 clones in the sample, around 89% were seen once. Germline V gives CDR1 SGHRS, CDR2 YFSETQ. This CDR3 has 13 amino acids. Trimming left V 4 bases short and J 3 bases short, with 10 bases between. Participants spanned ages about 18 to 95 years and resided in over 20 US areas. Participant reports of clinical history set cohort assignment. Two negative PCRs, clearance, or symptom resolution were required of recovered Cohort 3 donors. The data belong to a study of blood T cell repertoires in COVID-19.

The material sequenced was PBMCs or T cells enriched from blood (not recorded which). This clonotype was sampled from a woman under 30 who had recovered from COVID-19. The chain links TRBV5-1 to TRBJ1-2, with TRBD1 as a possible D gene (6 bases). The CDR3 DNA is TGCGCCAGCAGCCCATCAGGGGACTATGGCTACACCTTC. This gives the protein CASSPSGDYGYTF. Full variable domain (missing parts from reference TRBV5-1 and TRBJ1-2): KAGVTQTPRYLIKTRGQQVTLSCSPISGHRSVSWYQQTPGQGLQFLFEYFSETQRNKGNFPGRFSGRQFSNSRSEMNVSTLELGDSALYLCASSPSGDYGYTFGSGTRLTVV.